This T cell receptor beta chain was observed in a study of blood T cell repertoires in COVID-19 (dated by TCRdb to 2020 to 2021). Notes on the research overall: Collaborator samples came from the United States, Italy and Spain and covered acute and convalescent phases of COVID-19. The material from the prospective study consisted of cDNA or gDNA derived from T cells, B-cell-depleted T cells, or PBMCs. The dataset comprised deeply sampled blood TCRbeta repertoires from subjects exposed to, actively infected with, or recovered from COVID-19. The repertoires were released in a freely available public database meant as a resource for research on the immune response to SARS-CoV-2. The samples were drawn from two sources: the first 160 participants of the ongoing ImmuneRACE study, and fewer than 1,500 subjects contributed by 6 global collaborators. The sample metadata nearly always contained a de-identified subject ID, COVID-19 status, age in years and sex. HLA class I and class II types, where available, came from metadata supplied by the sample provider rather than from assay-based typing.

Participants in the prospective study were aged roughly 18 to 90 years, lived in 20 to 25 United States geographic areas, and enrolled through a virtual design. To assign participants to cohorts, the prospective study relied on clinical history that participants themselves reported in a screening survey and a study questionnaire. Exposed participants had been in contact with someone with a PCR-confirmed or clinician-diagnosed COVID-19 case within 2 weeks of study entry. In the prospective study, mobile phlebotomists collected whole blood, serum and a nasopharyngeal or oropharyngeal swab from each participant. Over a 2-month period, participants in the prospective study had the option of providing additional blood draws and questionnaires. Before DNA extraction, prospective study blood samples were shipped either frozen or at room temperature. The immunoSEQ Assay, a bias-controlled multiplex PCR, was used to amplify TCRbeta CDR3 regions from genomic DNA. Per the source publication's procedure: Nucleated cell counts per sample were estimated from amplification of reference gene primers within the assay. To quantify the absolute abundance of each unique TCRbeta CDR3 rearrangement, sequence reads were collapsed and filtered. Productive Simpson clonality was computed per sample as the square root of Simpson's diversity index over productive rearrangements. The table comes from immuneACCESS by way of TCRdb, which keeps in-frame sequences with V and J called. Part of the clones is missing from these tables; in studies checked, under half for an unresolved V gene and the rest for unknown reasons. The DNA gave D and trimming, while V, J and clone size come from that table. The sample data list roughly 200,000 clones, and 84% of these were observed just once. Approximately 3% of the sample rests with the top ten.

This clone was seen just once. Its cognate antigen has yet to be identified. No much larger clone is present one base from it, and per-base qualities are unavailable. What the research found in general, with its limitations: How much clinical and demographic metadata was included differed by source and by participant, and the metadata was provided uncurated.

Sequenced: PBMCs or T cells enriched from blood (not recorded which). The TCR sequence derives from a woman aged 30 to 39 who had been exposed to COVID-19.

This receptor carries the CDR3 CSVDGGVESYEQYF. At the DNA level, the sequence is TGCAGCGTTGACGGGGGGGTAGAGTCCTACGAGCAGTACTTC. In this chain, TRBV29-1 is recombined with TRBJ2-7; 8 central bases correspond to TRBD2. The CDR3, cysteine through phenylalanine, is 14 amino acids long. The kept DNA is CDR3 alone, 42 bases in frame from the first base. From a lookup of the germline V gene, CDR1 and CDR2 are SQVTM and ANQGSEA. Trimming leaves V shorter by 3 bases and J shorter by 1 base, with the junction holding 5 bases beyond the gene matches.